This T cell receptor beta chain was observed in a study of vaccination effects on CD4 cells after COVID-19. Study observations and caveats: There was only 1 of 255 vaccine-induced clones in healthy vaccinees that cross-reacted with common cold coronaviruses.

Viral peptide pool expansion of antigen-specific CD4+ T cells preceded sequencing in the ViraFEST assay. Isolation of CD4+ T cells took place after ten to eleven days of culture. Vaccine recipients lacked prior SARS-CoV-2 infection and had negative nucleocapsid antibodies. The germline V gene encodes CDR1 ENHRY and CDR2 SYGVKD. The ends lost 3 bases at V and 8 bases at J; junction bases unmatched: 12. The CDR3 is 15 amino acids. The method was immunoSEQ multiplex PCR; TCRdb's version includes in-frame clones alone and lacks a portion of them. The sample shows about 23,000 clones, roughly 74% of them seen only once. Only a few counts were recorded for this clone. Its target is not known.

Sequenced material: CD4+ T cells from PBMCs cultured with SARS-CoV-2 spike peptides, taken before COVID-19 vaccination. The chain couples TRBV10-3 to TRBJ1-2; TRBD1 matches 7 bases. This sequence was found in a human donor who received a COVID-19 vaccine. CDR3 sequence reads: CAISEPQTGINGYTF. The CDR3 nucleotides are TGTGCCATCAGTGAACCCCAGACAGGGATAAACGGCTACACCTTC.